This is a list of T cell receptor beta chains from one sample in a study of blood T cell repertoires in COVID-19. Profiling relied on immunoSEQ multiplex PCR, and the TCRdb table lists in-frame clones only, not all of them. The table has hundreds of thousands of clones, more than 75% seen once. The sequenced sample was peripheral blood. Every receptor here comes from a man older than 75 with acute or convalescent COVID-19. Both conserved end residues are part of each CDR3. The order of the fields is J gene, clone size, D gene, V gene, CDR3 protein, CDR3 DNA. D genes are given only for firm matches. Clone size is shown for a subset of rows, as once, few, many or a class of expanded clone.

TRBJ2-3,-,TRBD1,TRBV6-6,CASRRQGPTDTQYF,TGTGCCAGCAGAAGACAGGGGCCCACAGATACGCAGTATTTT
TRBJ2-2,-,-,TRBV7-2,CASSLVALAGELFF,TGTGCCAGCAGCTTAGTAGCCCTCGCCGGGGAGCTGTTTTTT
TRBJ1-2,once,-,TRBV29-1,CSVERSYGYTF,TGCAGCGTTGAAAGGAGCTATGGCTACACCTTC
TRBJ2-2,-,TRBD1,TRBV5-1,CASSLVFKGGQAIGAGELFF,TGCGCCAGCAGCTTGGTTTTTAAAGGGGGCCAAGCTATCGGCGCCGGGGAGCTGTTTTTT
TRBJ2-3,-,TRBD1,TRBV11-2,CASSLGDRWTDTQYF,TGTGCCAGCAGCTTAGGGGACAGGTGGACAGATACGCAGTATTTT
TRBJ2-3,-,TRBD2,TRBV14,CASSQLWLAGADTQYF,TGTGCCAGCAGCCAATTATGGCTAGCGGGAGCAGATACGCAGTATTTT
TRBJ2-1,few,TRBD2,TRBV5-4,CASSLMGLAVYNEQFF,TGTGCCAGCAGCTTAATGGGACTAGCGGTGTACAATGAGCAGTTCTTC
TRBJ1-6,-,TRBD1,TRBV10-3,CAIRTTGGISPLHF,TGTGCCATCAGGACGACAGGGGGGATTTCACCCCTCCACTTT
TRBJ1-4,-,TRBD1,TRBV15,CATSRDRVAGGKLFF,TGTGCCACCAGCCGAGACAGGGTTGCTGGTGGAAAACTGTTTTTT
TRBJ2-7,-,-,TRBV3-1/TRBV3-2,CASSQRSSPRSSYEQYF,TGTGCCAGCAGCCAACGAAGCAGCCCAAGGAGCTCCTACGAGCAGTACTTC
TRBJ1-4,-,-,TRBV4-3,CASSQGWQATNEKLFF,TGCGCCAGCAGCCAAGGATGGCAAGCAACTAATGAAAAACTGTTTTTT
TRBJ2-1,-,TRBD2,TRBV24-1,CATSDLAGGGYNEQFF,TGTGCCACCAGTGATTTAGCGGGAGGAGGTTACAATGAGCAGTTCTTC
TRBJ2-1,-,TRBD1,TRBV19,CASRRGQAYNEQFF,TGTGCCAGTCGAAGGGGGCAGGCCTACAATGAGCAGTTCTTC
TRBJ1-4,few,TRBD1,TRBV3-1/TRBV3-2,CASSRDSGNEKLFF,TGTGCCAGCAGCAGGGACAGCGGCAATGAAAAACTGTTTTTT
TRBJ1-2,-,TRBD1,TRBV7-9,CASSSDRGPRGYGYTF,TGTGCCAGCAGCTCGGACAGGGGGCCTCGGGGATATGGCTACACCTTC
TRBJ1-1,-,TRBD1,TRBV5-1,CASSLGTGSGTEAFF,TGCGCCAGCAGCTTAGGGACAGGGTCTGGGACTGAAGCTTTCTTT
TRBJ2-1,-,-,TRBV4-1,CASSQANGKNEQFF,TGCGCCAGCAGCCAAGCCAACGGTAAAAATGAGCAGTTCTTC
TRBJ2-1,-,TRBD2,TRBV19,CASSGGSGKEQFF,TGTGCCAGTAGTGGGGGGAGCGGGAAGGAGCAGTTCTTC
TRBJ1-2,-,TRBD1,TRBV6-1,CASSDYRQGHYGYTF,TGTGCCAGCAGTGATTATAGACAGGGCCACTATGGCTACACCTTC
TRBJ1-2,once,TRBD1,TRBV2,CASRVQGQDGYTF,TGTGCCAGCAGAGTACAGGGGCAGGATGGCTACACCTTC
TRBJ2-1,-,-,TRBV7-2,CASSGQTGRAGNEQFF,TGTGCCAGCAGCGGCCAGACTGGTAGGGCGGGCAATGAGCAGTTCTTC
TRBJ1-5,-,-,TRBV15,CATSRDRGSTQPQHF,TGTGCCACCAGCAGAGATCGAGGTTCAACTCAGCCCCAGCATTTT
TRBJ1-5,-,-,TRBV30,CAWSRQVNQPQHF,TGTGCCTGGAGTCGGCAGGTGAATCAGCCCCAGCATTTT
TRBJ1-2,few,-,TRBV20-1,CSSPGNYGYTF,TGCAGTAGCCCGGGGAACTATGGCTACACCTTC
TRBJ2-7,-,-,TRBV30,CAWSLDKQGGTYEQYF,TGTGCCTGGAGCTTAGACAAGCAGGGAGGCACCTACGAGCAGTACTTC
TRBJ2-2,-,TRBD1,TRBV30,CAWSVAGGPTGELFF,TGTGCCTGGAGTGTCGCAGGGGGCCCCACCGGGGAGCTGTTTTTT
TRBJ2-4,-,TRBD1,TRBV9,CASSQGQGRAYF,TGTGCCAGCAGCCAAGGACAGGGCAGAGCCTACTTC
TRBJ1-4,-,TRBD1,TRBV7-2,CASSPTGSGEKLFF,TGTGCCAGCAGCCCGACAGGGTCAGGTGAAAAACTGTTTTTT
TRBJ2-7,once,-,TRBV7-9,CASSLAGAFYEQYF,TGTGCCAGCAGCTTAGCAGGAGCTTTCTACGAGCAGTACTTC
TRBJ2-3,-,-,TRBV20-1,CSDRLADTQYF,TGCAGCGACCGACTGGCAGATACGCAGTATTTT
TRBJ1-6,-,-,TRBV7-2,CASSTSARTYNSPLHF,TGTGCCAGCAGCACCTCAGCCAGGACCTATAATTCACCCCTCCACTTT
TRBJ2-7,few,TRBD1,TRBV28,CASSTTQPGQGIYYEQYF,TGTGCCAGCAGCACCACCCAGCCGGGACAGGGAATTTACTACGAGCAGTACTTC
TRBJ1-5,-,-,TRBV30,CAWGQLSNQPQHF,TGTGCCTGGGGCCAACTAAGCAATCAGCCCCAGCATTTT
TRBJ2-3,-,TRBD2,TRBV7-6,CASSPGTSLTDTQYF,TGTGCCAGCAGCCCAGGGACTAGCCTCACAGATACGCAGTATTTT
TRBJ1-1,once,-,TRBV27,CASSLHGENTEAFF,TGTGCCAGCAGTTTACACGGGGAGAACACTGAAGCTTTCTTT
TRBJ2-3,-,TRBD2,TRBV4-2,CASSPSGSGVADTQYF,TGTGCCAGCAGCCCCAGCGGGAGCGGGGTTGCAGATACGCAGTATTTT
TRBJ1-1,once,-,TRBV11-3,CASSPDGGRNTEAFF,TGTGCCAGCAGCCCCGATGGGGGGAGAAACACTGAAGCTTTCTTT
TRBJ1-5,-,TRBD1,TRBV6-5,CASRVGQGNQPQHF,TGTGCCAGCAGGGTAGGACAGGGCAATCAGCCCCAGCATTTT
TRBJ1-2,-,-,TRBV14,CASSQSQGPIYGYTF,TGTGCCAGCAGCCAATCTCAGGGGCCTATCTATGGCTACACCTTC
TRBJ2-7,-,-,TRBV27,CASSLINEQYF,TGTGCCAGCAGTTTAATCAACGAGCAGTACTTC